This T cell receptor beta chain emerged from a study of human CD8 memory T cell subsets. Early memory CD8+ T cells that were CCR7+ PD-1+ TIGIT+ and had exhausted-like traits were the TPEX cells. It was by negative magnetic separation that total CD8+ T cells were enriched. Remarks on this clonotype: Antigen: not known.

The authors made TCR beta libraries using UMI-labeled 5' RACE. TCRdb re-called the 5' RACE reads; every CDR3 protein appears as one record, without DNA. The sample spans some 10,000 distinct CDR3 sequences; the ten largest clones claim 20%. Regarding the study as a whole: Stem-like memory and precursor exhausted T cell repertoires showed minimal mutual overlap. Effector memory subsets were less diverse than the similarly diverse stem-like memory and precursor exhausted subsets.

The CDR3 length is 14 residues. Germline CDR1 reads LGHDT; CDR2 reads YNNKEL (reference sequence). This sequence joins TRBV3-1 and TRBJ2-7. Sequencing used CD8+ T cells from PBMCs. The sequence was obtained from a human donor in good health. CDR3 sequence: CASSHRQSSYEQYF.